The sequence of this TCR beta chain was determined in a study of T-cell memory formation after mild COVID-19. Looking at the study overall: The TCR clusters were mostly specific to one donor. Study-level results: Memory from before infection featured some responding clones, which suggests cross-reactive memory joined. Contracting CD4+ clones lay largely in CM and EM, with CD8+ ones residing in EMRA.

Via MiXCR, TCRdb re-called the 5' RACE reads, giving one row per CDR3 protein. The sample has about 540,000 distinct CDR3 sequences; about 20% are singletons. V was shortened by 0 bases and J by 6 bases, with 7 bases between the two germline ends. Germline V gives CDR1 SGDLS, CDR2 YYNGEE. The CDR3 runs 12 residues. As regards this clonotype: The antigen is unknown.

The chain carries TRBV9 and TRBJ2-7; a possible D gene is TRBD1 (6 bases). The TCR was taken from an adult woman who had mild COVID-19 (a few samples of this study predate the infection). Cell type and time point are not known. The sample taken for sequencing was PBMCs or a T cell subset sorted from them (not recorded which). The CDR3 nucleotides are TGTGCCAGCAGCGTAGTAGGGGGCGAGCAGTACTTC. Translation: CASSVVGGEQYF.